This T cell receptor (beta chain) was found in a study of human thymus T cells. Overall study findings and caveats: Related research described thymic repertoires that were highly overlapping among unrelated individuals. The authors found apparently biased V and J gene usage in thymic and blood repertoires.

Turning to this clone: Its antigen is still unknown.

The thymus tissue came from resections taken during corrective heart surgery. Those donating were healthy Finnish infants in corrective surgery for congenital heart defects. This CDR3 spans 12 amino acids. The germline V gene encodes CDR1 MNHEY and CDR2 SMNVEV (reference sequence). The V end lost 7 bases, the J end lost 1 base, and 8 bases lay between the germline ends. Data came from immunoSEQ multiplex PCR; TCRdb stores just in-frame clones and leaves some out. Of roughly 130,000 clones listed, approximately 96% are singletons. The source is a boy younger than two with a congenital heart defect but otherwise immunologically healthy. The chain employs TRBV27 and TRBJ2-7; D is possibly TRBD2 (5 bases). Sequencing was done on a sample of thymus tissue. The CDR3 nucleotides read TGTGCCAGCATCGGGAAATCCTACGAGCAGTACTTC. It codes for CASIGKSYEQYF.